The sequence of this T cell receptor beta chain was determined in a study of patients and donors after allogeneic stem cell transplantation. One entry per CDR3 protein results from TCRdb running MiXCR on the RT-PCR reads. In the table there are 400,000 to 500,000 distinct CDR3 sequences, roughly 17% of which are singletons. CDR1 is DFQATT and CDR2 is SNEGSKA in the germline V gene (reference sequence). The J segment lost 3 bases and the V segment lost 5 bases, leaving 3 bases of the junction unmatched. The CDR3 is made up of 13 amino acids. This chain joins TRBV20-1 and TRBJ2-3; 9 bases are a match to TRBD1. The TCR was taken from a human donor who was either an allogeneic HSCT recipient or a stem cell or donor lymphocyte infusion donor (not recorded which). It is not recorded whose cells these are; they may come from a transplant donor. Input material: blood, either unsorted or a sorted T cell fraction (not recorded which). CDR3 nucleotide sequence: TGCAGTGCTCTAGGACAGGGGACAGATACGCAGTATTTT. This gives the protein CSALGQGTDTQYF.